A single sample is the source of the 8 T cell receptor beta chains below, sequenced in a study of blood T cell repertoires in COVID-19. Data came from immunoSEQ multiplex PCR; TCRdb stores just in-frame clones and leaves some out. Counted here are 200,000 to 250,000 clones, approximately 86% occurring once; the ten biggest clones make up 6% to 9%. Sequencing was carried out using peripheral blood. The receptor source for this set is a woman aged 70 to 79 with active or convalescent COVID-19.

The V and J genes are TRBV20-1 and TRBJ1-2; D call uncertain. Trimming pared 8 bases from V and 4 bases from J, leaving 11 bases between. The germline V gene has CDR1 DFQATT and CDR2 SNEGSKA (reference sequence). The CDR3 loop spans 11 amino acids. In nucleotides, the CDR3 is TGCAGTATCGATGAGGGCTATGGCTACACCTTC. As protein: CSIDEGYGYTF.

The CDR3 is CASSFRQGEETQYF. In nucleotides, the CDR3 is TGCGCCAGCAGCTTCCGACAGGGGGAAGAGACCCAGTACTTC. V and J are TRBV5-1 and TRBJ2-5; 9 bases match TRBD1. The length of the CDR3 is 14 residues. The germline V gene encodes CDR1 SGHRS and CDR2 YFSETQ. With 2 bases clipped from V and 3 bases from J, the junction kept 2 bases outside the gene matches.

V usage is TRBV14 and J usage is TRBJ2-5, with no clear D. Germline CDR1 reads SGHDN; CDR2 reads FVKESK. V lost 4 bases to trimming and J lost 1 base, with 10 bases between them. The CDR3 contains 14 residues. The CDR3 here is CASSLRLFQETQYF. As DNA, the CDR3 is TGTGCCAGCAGCCTTCGACTGTTCCAAGAGACCCAGTACTTC. Looking up the rest from reference TRBV14 and TRBJ2-5 gives the full variable domain: EAGVTQFPSHSVIEKGQTVTLRCDPISGHDNLYWYRRVMGKEIKFLLHFVKESKQDESGMPNNRFLAERTGGTYSTLKVQPAELEDSGVYFCASSLRLFQETQYFGPGTRLLVL.

The rearrangement joins TRBV21-1 to TRBJ2-5; TRBD2 reflects the table's D call only, with no check against the DNA. TRBV21-1 is noted as a pseudogene. There are 16 residues in the CDR3. The CDR3: CASSPGTRCARETQYF. The CDR3 DNA sequence: TGTGCCAGCAGCCCTGGGACTAGGTGTGCTAGGGAGACCCAGTACTTC.

The chain is built from TRBV7-9 and TRBJ1-3; no firm D call. The germline V and J ends were trimmed by 2 bases and 0 bases, with 5 bases remaining between them. CDR1 and CDR2 from the germline V gene are SEHNR and FQNEAQ (reference sequence). There are 14 residues in the CDR3. In DNA, the CDR3 is TGTGCCAGCAGCTTACCCAGCTCTGGAAACACCATATATTTT. Translating gives CASSLPSSGNTIYF.

This chain joins TRBV9 and TRBJ2-3; D is uncertain. CDR1 and CDR2 (germline): SGDLS, YYNGEE. The CDR3 runs 13 residues. Trimming cost V 1 base and J 6 bases, with 9 bases left between them. The CDR3 region is CASSVQSRDTQYF. In DNA form, the CDR3 reads TGTGCCAGCAGCGTACAATCCAGGGATACGCAGTATTTT.

J is TRBJ1-1 and V is TRBV14; no firm D call. This CDR3 spans 14 amino acids. Trimming removed 0 bases from V and 4 bases from J, with 9 bases in between. CDR1 is SGHDN and CDR2 is FVKESK in the germline V gene. CDR3 sequence reads: CASSQDQRATEAFF. DNA of the CDR3: TGTGCCAGCAGCCAAGATCAGAGGGCCACTGAAGCTTTCTTT.

This clone was detected once. The genes are TRBV5-4 and TRBJ2-7, with TRBD2 matching 8 bases. V gave up 1 base and J gave up 10 bases; unmatched junction bases: 16. CDR1 is SGHNT and CDR2 is YYREEE in the germline V gene (reference sequence). The CDR3 loop spans 16 amino acids. For the CDR3, the DNA is TGTGCCAGCAGCTTGTGGGGGACTAGACCCCCTCCCCCACAGTACTTC. Encoded protein: CASSLWGTRPPPPQYF.